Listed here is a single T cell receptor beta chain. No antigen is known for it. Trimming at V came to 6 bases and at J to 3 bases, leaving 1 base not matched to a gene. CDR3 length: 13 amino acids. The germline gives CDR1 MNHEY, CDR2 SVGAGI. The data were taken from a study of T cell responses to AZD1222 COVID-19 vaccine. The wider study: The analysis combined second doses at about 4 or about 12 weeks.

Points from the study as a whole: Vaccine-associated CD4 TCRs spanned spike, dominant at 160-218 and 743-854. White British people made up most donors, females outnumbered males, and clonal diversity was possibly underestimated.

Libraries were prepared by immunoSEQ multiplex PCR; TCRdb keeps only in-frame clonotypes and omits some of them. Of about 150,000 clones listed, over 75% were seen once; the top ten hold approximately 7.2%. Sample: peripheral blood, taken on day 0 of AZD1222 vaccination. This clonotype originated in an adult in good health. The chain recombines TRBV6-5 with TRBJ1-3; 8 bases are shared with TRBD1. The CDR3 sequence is CASRQGVGNTIYF. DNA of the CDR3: TGTGCCAGCAGACAGGGGGTTGGAAACACCATATATTTT.